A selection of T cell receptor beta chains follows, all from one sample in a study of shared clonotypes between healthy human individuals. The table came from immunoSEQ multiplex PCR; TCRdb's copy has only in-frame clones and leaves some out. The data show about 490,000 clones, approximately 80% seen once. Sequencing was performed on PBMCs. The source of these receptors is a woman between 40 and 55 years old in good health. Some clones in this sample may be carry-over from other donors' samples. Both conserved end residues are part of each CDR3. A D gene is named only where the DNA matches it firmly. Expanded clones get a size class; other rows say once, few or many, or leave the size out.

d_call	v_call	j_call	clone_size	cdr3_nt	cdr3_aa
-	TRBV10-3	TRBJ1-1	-	TGTGCCATCAGTGAGTTAGGGGGGCGCGTAAGGGTTTTCTTT	CAISELGGRVRVFF
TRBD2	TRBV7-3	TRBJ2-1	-	TGTGCCAGCGGCTGGACTAGCGGGACCGAGCAGTTCTTC	CASGWTSGTEQFF
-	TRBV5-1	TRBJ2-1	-	TGCGCCAGCAAGGTCGGGGCGGGCGGCAATGAGCAGTTCTTC	CASKVGAGGNEQFF
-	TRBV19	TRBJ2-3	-	TGTGCCGGGCTTGACAGAAACACAGATACGCAGTATTTT	CAGLDRNTDTQYF
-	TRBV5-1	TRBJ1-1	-	TGCGCCAGCAGCTTGGGAAGGGCGGAAACTGAAGCTTTCTTT	CASSLGRAETEAFF
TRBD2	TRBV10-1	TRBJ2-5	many	TGCGCCAGCATCGGGCGGTCTCTCGGGGGGGTTGACACCCAGTACTTC	CASIGRSLGGVDTQYF
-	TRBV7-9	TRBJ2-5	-	TGTGCCAGCAGCTTAACCACAGCTTACCAAGAGACCCAGTACTTC	CASSLTTAYQETQYF
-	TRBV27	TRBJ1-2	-	TGTGCCAGCAGTTCCCAGGGTCGGGACTATGGCTACACCTTC	CASSSQGRDYGYTF
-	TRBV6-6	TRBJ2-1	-	TGTGCCATCAGTGAGCCTGGACAGGAGCAGTTCTTC	CAISEPGQEQFF
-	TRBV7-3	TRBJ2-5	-	TGTGCCAGCAGCATACAAGAGACCCAGTACTTC	CASSIQETQYF
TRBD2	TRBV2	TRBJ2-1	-	TGTGCCAGCAGAGGACGTACTAGCGGGACGACGTCGAGGTGGGGCGACAATGAGCAGTTCTTC	CASRGRTSGTTSRWGDNEQFF
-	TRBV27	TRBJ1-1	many	TGTGCCAGCAGCCGGGACTTCCTCGGCCTAGCTTTCTTT	CASSRDFLGLAFF
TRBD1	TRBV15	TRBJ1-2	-	TGTGCCACCAGCAGAGGGGACAGGGGTGTCTATGGCTACACCTTC	CATSRGDRGVYGYTF
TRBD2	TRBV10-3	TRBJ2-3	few	TGTGCCATCAGTGATCTCGCGGGAGGGCGCCGCGATACGCAGTATTTT	CAISDLAGGRRDTQYF
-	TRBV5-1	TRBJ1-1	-	TGCGCCAGCAGCCTATGGACAGCACTGAACACTGAAGCTTTCTTT	CASSLWTALNTEAFF